This entry is about one TCR beta chain. No antigen is known for it. A much more abundant neighbour one base away suggests this may be a read error. A second PCR of roughly 7 to 11 cycles used a sample-barcoded 5' primer and a J-beta primer mix. TCRdb recomputed calls from the 5' RACE reads with MiXCR, one row per CDR3 protein. The table lists 700,000 to 950,000 distinct CDR3 sequences, 35% to 45% of them singletons, with roughly 19% in the top ten. There are 16 residues in the CDR3. This sample stems from a study of blood T cells in healthy people across ages. General study results and limits: Calculation of diversity from one million T cells yielded estimates considered to be underestimates.

The sequenced sample consisted of blood. The chain couples TRBV12-3 or TRBV12-4 to TRBJ2-1, with TRBD2 as a possible D gene (6 bases). This receptor was taken from a woman aged 60-70 years in good health. CDR3 in DNA: TGTGCCAGCAGAACGGGACTGTCAAGCTCCTACAATGTGCAGTTCTTC. Amino acids: CASRTGLSSSYNVQFF.